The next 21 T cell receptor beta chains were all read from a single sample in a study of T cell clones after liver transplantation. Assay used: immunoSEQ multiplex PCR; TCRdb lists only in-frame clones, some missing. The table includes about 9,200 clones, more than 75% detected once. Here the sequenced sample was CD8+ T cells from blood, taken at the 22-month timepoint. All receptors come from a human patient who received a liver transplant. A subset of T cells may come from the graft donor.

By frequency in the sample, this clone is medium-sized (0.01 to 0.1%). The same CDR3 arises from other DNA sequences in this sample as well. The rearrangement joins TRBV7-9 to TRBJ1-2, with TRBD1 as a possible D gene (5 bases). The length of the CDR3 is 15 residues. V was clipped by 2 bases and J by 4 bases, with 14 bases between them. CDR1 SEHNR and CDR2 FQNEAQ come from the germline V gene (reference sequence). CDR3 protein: CASSLSRDGGYGYTF. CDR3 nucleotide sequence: TGTGCCAGCAGCTTAAGCCGGGACGGAGGCTATGGCTACACCTTC.

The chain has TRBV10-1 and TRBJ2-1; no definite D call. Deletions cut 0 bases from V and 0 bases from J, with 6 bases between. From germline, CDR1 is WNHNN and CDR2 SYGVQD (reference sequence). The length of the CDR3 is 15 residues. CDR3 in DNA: TGCGCCAGCAGTGAGTCTAAGAGCTCCTACAATGAGCAGTTCTTC. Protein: CASSESKSSYNEQFF.

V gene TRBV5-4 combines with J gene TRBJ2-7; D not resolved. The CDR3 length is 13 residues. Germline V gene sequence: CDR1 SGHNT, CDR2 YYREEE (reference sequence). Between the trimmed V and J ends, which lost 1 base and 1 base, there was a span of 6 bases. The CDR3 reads CASSLRTSYEQYF. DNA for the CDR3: TGTGCCAGCAGCTTGCGAACTTCCTACGAGCAGTACTTC.

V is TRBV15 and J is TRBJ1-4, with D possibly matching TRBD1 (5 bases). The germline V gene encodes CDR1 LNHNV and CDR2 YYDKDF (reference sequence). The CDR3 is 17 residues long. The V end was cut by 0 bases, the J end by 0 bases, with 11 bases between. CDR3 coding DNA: TGTGCCACCAGCAGAGAAGTATCAGGGACAACTAATGAAAAACTGTTTTTT. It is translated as CATSREVSGTTNEKLFF. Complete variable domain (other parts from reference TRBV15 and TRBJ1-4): DAMVIQNPRYQVTQFGKPVTLSCSQTLNHNVMYWYQQKSSQAPKLLFHYYDKDFNNEADTPDNFQSRRPNTSFCFLDIRSPGLGDTAMYLCATSREVSGTTNEKLFFGSGTQLSVL.

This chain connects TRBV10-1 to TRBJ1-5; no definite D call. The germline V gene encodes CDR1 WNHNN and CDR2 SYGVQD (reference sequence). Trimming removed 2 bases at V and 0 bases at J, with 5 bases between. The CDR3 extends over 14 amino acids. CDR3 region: CASSEGDSNQPQHF. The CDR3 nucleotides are TGCGCCAGCAGTGAGGGGGATAGCAATCAGCCCCAGCATTTT.

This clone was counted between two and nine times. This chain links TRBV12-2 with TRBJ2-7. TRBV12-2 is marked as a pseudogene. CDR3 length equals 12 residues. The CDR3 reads CASRLVQSGQYF. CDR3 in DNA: TGTGCAAGTCGCTTAGTTCAGTCCGGGCAGTACTTC.

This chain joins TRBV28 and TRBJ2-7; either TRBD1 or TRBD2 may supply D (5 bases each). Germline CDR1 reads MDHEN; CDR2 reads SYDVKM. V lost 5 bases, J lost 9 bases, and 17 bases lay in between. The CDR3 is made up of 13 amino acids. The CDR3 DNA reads TGTGCCAGCAGTATGGGACGGGCTATAGGGCAGTACTTC. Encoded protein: CASSMGRAIGQYF.

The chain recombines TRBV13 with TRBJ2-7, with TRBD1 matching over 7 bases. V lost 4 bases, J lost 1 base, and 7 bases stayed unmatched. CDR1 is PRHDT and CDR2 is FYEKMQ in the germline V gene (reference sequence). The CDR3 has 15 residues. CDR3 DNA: TGTGCCAGCAGCTCAACAGGGGAAGGTTCCTACGAGCAGTACTTC. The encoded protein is CASSSTGEGSYEQYF.

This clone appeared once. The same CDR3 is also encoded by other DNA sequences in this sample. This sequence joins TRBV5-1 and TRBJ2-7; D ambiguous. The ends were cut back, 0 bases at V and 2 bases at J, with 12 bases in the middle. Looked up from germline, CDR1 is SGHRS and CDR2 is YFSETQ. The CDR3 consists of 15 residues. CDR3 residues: CASSLDYPRPYEQYF. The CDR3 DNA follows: TGCGCCAGCAGCTTGGACTATCCGAGGCCCTACGAGCAGTACTTC. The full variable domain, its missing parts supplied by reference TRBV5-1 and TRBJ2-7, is KAGVTQTPRYLIKTRGQQVTLSCSPISGHRSVSWYQQTPGQGLQFLFEYFSETQRNKGNFPGRFSGRQFSNSRSEMNVSTLELGDSALYLCASSLDYPRPYEQYFGPGTRLTVT.

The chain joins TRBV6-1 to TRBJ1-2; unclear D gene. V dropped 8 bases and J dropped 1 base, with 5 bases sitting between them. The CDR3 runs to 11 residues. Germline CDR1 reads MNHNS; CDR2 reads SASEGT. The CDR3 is CASDLNYGYTF. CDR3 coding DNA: TGTGCCAGCGACCTTAACTATGGCTACACCTTC.

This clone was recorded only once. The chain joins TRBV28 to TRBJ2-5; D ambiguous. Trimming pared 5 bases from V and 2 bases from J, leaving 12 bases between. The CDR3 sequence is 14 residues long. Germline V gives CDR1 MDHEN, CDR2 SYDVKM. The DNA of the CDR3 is TGTGCCAGCAGTCCAAGTGGGAATCAAGAGACCCAGTACTTC. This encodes CASSPSGNQETQYF.

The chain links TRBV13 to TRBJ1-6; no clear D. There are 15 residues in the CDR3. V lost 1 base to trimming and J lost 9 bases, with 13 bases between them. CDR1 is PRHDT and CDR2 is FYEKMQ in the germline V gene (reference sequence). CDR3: CASSLAGVDGSPLHF. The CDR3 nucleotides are TGTGCCAGCAGCTTAGCCGGAGTTGATGGTTCACCCCTCCACTTT.

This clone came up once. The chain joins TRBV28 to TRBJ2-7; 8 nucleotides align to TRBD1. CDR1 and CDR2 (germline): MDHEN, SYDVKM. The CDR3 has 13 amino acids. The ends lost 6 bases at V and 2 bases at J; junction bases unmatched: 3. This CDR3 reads CASSKQGAYEQYF. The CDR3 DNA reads TGTGCCAGCAGCAAACAGGGGGCCTACGAGCAGTACTTC.

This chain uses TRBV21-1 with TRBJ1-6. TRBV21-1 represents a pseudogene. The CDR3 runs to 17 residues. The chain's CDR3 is CASSKARPRPYNSPLHF. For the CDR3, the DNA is TGTGCCAGCAGCAAAGCTAGGCCTCGGCCCTATAATTCACCCCTCCACTTT.

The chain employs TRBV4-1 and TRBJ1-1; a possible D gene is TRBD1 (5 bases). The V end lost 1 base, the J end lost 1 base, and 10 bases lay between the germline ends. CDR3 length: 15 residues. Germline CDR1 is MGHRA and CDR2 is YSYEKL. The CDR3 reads CASSQGEGTNTEAFF. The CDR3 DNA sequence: TGCGCCAGCAGCCAAGGCGAAGGGACGAACACTGAAGCTTTCTTT.

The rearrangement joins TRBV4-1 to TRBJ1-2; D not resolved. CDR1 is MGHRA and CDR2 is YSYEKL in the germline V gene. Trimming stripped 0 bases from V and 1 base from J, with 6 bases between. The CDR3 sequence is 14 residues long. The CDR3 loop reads CASSQETVNYGYTF. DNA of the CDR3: TGCGCCAGCAGCCAAGAGACGGTTAACTATGGCTACACCTTC.

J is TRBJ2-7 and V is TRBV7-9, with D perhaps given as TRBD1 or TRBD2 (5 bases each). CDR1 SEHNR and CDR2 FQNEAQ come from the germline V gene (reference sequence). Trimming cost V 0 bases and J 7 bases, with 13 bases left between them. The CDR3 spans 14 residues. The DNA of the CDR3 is TGTGCCAGCAGCTTAGCGGGGGAGCCGGATGAGCAGTACTTC. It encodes CASSLAGEPDEQYF.

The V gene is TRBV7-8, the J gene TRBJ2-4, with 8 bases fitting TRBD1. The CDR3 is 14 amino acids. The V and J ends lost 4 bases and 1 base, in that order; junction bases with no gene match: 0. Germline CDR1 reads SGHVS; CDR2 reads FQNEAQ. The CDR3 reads CASSWDRAKNIQYF. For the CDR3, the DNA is TGTGCCAGCAGCTGGGACAGGGCCAAAAACATTCAGTACTTC. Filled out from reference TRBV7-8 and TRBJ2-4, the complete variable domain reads GAGVSQSPRYKVAKRGQDVALRCDPISGHVSLFWYQQALGQGPEFLTYFQNEAQLDKSGLPSDRFFAERPEGSVSTLKIQRTQQEDSAVYLCASSWDRAKNIQYFGAGTRLSVL.

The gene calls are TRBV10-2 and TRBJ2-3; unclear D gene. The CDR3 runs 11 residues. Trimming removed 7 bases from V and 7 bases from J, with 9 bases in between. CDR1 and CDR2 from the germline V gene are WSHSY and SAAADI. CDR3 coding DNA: TGCGCCAGCATTTCATTAAATACGCAGTATTTT. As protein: CASISLNTQYF.

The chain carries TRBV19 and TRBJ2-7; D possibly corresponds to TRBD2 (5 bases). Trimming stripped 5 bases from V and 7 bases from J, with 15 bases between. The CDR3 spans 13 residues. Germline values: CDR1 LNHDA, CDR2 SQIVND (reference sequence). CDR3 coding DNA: TGTGCCAGTAGTTTGAAAGGGCCGGGAGAGCAGTACTTC. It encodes CASSLKGPGEQYF.

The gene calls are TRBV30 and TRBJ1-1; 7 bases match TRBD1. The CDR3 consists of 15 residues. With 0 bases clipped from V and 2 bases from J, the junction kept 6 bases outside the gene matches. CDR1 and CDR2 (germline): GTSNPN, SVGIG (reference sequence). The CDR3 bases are TGTGCCTGGAGTGTACGTCACAGGGGCAACACTGAAGCTTTCTTT. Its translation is CAWSVRHRGNTEAFF.